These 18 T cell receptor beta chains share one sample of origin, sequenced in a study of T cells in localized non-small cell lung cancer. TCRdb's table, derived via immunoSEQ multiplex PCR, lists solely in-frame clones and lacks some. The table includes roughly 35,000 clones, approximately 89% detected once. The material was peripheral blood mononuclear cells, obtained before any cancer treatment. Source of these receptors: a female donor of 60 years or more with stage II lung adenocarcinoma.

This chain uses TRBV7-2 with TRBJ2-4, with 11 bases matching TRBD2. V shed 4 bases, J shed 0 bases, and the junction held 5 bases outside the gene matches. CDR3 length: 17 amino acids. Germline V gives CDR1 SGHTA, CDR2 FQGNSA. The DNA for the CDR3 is TGTGCCAGCAGCTCCGGACTAGCGGGTTCAGCCAAAAACATTCAGTACTTC. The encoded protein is CASSSGLAGSAKNIQYF.

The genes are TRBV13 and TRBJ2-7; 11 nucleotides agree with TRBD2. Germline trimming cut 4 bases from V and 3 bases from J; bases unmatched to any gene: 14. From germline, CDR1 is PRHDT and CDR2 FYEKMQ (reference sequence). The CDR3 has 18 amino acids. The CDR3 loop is CASSSAGLAGGNGYEQYF. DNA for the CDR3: TGTGCCAGCAGCTCTGCTGGGCTAGCGGGAGGAAATGGCTACGAGCAGTACTTC. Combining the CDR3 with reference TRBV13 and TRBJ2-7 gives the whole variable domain AAGVIQSPRHLIKEKRETATLKCYPIPRHDTVYWYQQGPGQDPQFLISFYEKMQSDKGSIPDRFSAQQFSDYHSELNMSSLELGDSALYFCASSSAGLAGGNGYEQYFGPGTRLTVT.

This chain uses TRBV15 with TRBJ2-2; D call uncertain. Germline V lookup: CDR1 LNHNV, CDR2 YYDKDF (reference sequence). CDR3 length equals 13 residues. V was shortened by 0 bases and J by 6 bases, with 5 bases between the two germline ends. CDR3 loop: CATSRDYPGELFF. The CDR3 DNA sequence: TGTGCCACCAGCAGAGATTACCCCGGGGAGCTGTTTTTT.

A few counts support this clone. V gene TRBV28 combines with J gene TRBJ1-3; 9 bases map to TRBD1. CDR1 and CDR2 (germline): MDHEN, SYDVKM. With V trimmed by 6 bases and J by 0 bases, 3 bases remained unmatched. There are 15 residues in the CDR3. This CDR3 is CASRWGQGSGNTIYF. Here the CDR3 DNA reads TGTGCCAGCAGGTGGGGACAGGGCTCTGGAAACACCATATATTTT.

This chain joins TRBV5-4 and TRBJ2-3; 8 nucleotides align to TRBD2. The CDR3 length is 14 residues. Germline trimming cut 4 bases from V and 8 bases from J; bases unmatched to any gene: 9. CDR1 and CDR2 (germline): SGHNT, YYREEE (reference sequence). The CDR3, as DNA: TGTGCCAGCAGCCTTGCGGGGGGAATAGGTACGCAGTATTTT. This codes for CASSLAGGIGTQYF. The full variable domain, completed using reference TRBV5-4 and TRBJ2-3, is ETGVTQSPTHLIKTRGQQVTLRCSSQSGHNTVSWYQQALGQGPQFIFQYYREEENGRGNFPPRFSGLQFPNYSSELNVNALELDDSALYLCASSLAGGIGTQYFGPGTRLTVL.

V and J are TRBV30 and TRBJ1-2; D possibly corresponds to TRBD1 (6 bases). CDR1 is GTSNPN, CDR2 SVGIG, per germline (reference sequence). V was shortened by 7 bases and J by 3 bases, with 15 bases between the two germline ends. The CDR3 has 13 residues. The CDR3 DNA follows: TGTGCCTCCGGGGGCAGGGTAGACTATGGCTACACCTTC. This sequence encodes CASGGRVDYGYTF.

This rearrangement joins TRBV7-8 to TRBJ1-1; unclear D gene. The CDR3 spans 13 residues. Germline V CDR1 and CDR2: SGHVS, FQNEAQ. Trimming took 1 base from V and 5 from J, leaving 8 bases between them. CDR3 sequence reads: CASSLELGTEAFF. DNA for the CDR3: TGTGCCAGCAGCTTAGAGCTGGGGACTGAAGCTTTCTTT.

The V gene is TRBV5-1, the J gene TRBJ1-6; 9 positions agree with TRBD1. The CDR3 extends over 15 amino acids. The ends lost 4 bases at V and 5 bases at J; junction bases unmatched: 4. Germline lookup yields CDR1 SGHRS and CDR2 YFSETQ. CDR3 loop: CASSTRTGDNSPLHF. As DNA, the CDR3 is TGCGCCAGCAGCACCCGGACAGGGGATAATTCACCCCTCCACTTT.

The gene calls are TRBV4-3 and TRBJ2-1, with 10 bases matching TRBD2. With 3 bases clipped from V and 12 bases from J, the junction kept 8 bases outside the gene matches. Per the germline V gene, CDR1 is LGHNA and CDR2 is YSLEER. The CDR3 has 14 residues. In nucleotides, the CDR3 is TGCGCCAGCAGCCAGGTGGCTAGCGGGGGAGGGCAGTTCTTC. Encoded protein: CASSQVASGGGQFF.

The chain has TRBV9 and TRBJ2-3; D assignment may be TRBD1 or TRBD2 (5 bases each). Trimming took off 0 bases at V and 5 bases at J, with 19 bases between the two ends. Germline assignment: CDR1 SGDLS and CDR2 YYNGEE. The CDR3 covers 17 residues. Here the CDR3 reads CASSVGGREVLGDTQYF. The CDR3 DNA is TGTGCCAGCAGCGTAGGGGGGAGAGAGGTGTTGGGAGATACGCAGTATTTT.

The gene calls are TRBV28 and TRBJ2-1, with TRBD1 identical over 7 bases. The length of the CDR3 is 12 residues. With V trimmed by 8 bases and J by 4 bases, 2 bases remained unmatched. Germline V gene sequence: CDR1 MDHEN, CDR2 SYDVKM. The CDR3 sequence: CASGTVYNEQFF. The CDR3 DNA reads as TGTGCCAGCGGGACAGTTTACAATGAGCAGTTCTTC.

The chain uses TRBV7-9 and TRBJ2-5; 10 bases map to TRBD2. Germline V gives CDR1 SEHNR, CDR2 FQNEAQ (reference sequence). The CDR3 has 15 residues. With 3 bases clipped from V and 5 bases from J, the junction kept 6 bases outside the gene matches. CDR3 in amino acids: CASSFSGGELETQYF. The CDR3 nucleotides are TGTGCCAGCAGCTTCAGCGGGGGGGAACTGGAGACCCAGTACTTC.

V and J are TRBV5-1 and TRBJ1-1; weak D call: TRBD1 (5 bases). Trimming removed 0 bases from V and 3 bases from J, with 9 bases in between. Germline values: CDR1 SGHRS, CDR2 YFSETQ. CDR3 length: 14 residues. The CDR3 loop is CASSLVGEDTEAFF. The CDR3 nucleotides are TGCGCCAGCAGCTTGGTAGGGGAGGACACTGAAGCTTTCTTT.

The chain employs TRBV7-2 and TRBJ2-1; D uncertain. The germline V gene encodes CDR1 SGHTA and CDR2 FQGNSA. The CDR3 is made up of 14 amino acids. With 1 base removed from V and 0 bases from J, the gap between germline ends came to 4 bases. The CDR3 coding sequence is TGTGCCAGCAGCTTAGATGGCTCCTACAATGAGCAGTTCTTC. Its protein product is CASSLDGSYNEQFF.

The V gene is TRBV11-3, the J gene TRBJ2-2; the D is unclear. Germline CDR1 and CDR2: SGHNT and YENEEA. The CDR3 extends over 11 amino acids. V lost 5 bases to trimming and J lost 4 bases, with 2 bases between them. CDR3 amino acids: CASSVTGELFF. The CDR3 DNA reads TGTGCCAGCAGCGTCACCGGGGAGCTGTTTTTT.

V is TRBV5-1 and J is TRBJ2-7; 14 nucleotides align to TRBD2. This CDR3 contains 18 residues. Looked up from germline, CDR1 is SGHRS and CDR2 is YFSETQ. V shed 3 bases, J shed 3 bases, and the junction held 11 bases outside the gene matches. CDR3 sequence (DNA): TGCGCCAGCAGCTCCCCCTCCGGGACTAGCGGGAGCTACTACGAGCAGTACTTC. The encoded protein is CASSSPSGTSGSYYEQYF.

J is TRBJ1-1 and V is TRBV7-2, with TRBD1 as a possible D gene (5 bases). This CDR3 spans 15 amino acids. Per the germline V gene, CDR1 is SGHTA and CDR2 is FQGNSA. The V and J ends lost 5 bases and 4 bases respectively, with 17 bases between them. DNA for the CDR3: TGTGCCAGCAGCAAAAGAGTGGCAGGGATCACTGAAGCTTTCTTT. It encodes CASSKRVAGITEAFF.

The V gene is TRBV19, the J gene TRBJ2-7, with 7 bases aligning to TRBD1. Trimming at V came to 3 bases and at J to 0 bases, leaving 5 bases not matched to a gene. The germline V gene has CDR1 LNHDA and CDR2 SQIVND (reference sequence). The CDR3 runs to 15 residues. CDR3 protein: CASSISRGNSYEQYF. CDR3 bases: TGTGCCAGTAGTATTAGCAGGGGGAACTCCTACGAGCAGTACTTC.